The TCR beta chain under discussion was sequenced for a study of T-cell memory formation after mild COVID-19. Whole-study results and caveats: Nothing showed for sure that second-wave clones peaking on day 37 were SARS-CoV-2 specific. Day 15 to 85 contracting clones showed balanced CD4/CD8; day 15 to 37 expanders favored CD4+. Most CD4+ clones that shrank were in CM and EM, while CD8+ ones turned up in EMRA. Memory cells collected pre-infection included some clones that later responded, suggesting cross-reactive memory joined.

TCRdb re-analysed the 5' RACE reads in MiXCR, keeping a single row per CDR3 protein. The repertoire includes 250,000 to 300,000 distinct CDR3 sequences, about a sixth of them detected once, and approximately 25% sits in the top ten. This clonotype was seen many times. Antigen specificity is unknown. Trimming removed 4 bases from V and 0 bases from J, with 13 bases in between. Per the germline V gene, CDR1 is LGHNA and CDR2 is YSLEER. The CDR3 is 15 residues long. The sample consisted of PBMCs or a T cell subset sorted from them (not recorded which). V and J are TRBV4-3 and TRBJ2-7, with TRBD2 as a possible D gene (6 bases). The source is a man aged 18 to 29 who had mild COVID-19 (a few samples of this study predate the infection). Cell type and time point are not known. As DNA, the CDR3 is TGCGCCAGCAGCCTCCGGGACTTGAGCTCCTACGAGCAGTACTTC. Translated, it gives CASSLRDLSSYEQYF.